The present T cell receptor beta chain was sequenced within a study of T cell repertoires in cytomegalovirus infection. On the study more broadly: The authors used CMV epitopes that were HLA-C-restricted (recently identified) and HLA-B-restricted (well studied). It can be stated that public TCR beta signatures indicated CMV infection as well as a matching HLA type.

TCRdb fed the reads into MiXCR, producing one record per CDR3 protein. The repertoire holds approximately 910,000 distinct CDR3 sequences, roughly 31% seen once, with roughly 12% in the top ten. Study-level results: Clonotype analysis showed dominance of the ex vivo response by HLA-C-restricted CMV-specific TCR beta clonotypes. Adding up the frequency of public TCR beta families identified people who carried CMV plus the relevant HLA.

With regard to this clonotype: What it binds is not known.

The CDR3 loop spans 13 amino acids. Germline CDR1 and CDR2: MGHDK and SYGVNS. The V and J ends lost 3 bases and 10 bases respectively, with 10 bases between them. This chain uses TRBV25-1 with TRBJ1-6; D is unresolved. Material: cultured CD8+ T cells from PBMCs, obtained from culture after CMV antigen stimulation. This clonotype originated in a human donor in good health (CMV status not recorded). Some clones in this sample may be carry-over from other donors' samples. As DNA, the CDR3 is TGTGCCAGCAGTGAGGGTTTCGGGTCACCCCTCCACTTT. As protein: CASSEGFGSPLHF. Together with reference TRBV25-1 and TRBJ1-6, the CDR3 gives the full variable domain: EADIYQTPRYLVIGTGKKITLECSQTMGHDKMYWYQQDPGMELHLIHYSYGVNSTEKGDLSSESTVSRIRTEHFPLTLESARPSHTSQYLCASSEGFGSPLHFGNGTRLTVT.